The clone carrying this T cell receptor beta chain was seen ten or more times. Its antigen is not known. The diagnostic basis comprised clinical symptoms, serum thyroxine and TRAb, thyroid ultrasound and orbital computed tomography. Trimming at V came to 4 bases and at J to 5 bases, leaving 7 bases not matched to a gene. The CDR3 covers 18 residues. Germline V CDR1 and CDR2: KGHDR, SFDVKD. The source of the sample is a study of T cells in Graves' hyperthyroidism and ophthalmopathy. RNA transcripts yielded amplified TCR beta CDR3 regions. The primer set for the first-round RT-PCR of the TCR CDR3 was HTBI. Each CDR3 protein gets one entry after TCRdb re-called the multiplex PCR reads with MiXCR. Of around 250,000 distinct CDR3 sequences listed, less than 15% are singletons. Study conclusions and caveats: Classification by a 13 V-J model distinguished ophthalmopathy from stable hyperthyroidism.

Sequenced sample: blood. The gene calls are TRBV24-1 and TRBJ2-2; 15 bases are a match to TRBD2. The clonotype originates from a woman between 40 and 55 years old with Graves' hyperthyroidism that later progressed to Graves' ophthalmopathy. In nucleotides, the CDR3 is TGTGCCACCAGTGAACCAGGACTAGCGGGAGGGGCAACCGGGGAGCTGTTTTTT. This codes for CATSEPGLAGGATGELFF.